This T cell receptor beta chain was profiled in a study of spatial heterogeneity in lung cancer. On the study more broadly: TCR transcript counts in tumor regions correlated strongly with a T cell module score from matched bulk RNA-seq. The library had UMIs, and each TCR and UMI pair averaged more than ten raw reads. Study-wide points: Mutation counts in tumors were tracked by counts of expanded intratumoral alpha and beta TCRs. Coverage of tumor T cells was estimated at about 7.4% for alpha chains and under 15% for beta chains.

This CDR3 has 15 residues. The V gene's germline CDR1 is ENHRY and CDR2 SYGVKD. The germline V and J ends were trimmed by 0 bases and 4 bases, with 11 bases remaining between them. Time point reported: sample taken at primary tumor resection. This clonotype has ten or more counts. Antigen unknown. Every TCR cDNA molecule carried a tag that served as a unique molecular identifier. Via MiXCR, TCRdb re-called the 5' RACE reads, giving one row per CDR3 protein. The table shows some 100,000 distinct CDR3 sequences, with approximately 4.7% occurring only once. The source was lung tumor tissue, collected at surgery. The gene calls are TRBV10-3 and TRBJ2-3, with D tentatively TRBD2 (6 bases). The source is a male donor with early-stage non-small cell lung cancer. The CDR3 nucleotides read TGTGCCATCAGTGAGTCCGGGGGTTGGGCAGATACGCAGTATTTT. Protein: CAISESGGWADTQYF.